The present T cell receptor beta chain was sequenced within a study of identical twins. In this sample, this clonotype turned up many times. This CDR3 comprises 15 residues. Unmatched junction bases numbered 8, after V lost 6 bases and J lost 4 bases. One entry per CDR3 protein results from TCRdb running MiXCR on the 5' RACE reads. The sample has just over 450,000 distinct CDR3 sequences; around 14% are singletons. These data are also associated with another study on yellow fever vaccine responses in identical twins.

The chain is built from TRBV12-3 or TRBV12-4 and TRBJ2-2; the match to TRBD1 covers 7 bases. The sample comprised CD4+ T cells sorted from blood. The clonotype originates from a woman between 18 and 29 years old in good health. The CDR3 region is CASSPLGTVTGELFF. The CDR3 nucleotides are TGTGCCAGCAGCCCCCTTGGGACAGTCACCGGGGAGCTGTTTTTT.